The sequence of this T cell receptor (beta chain) was determined in a study of blood T cell repertoires in COVID-19. Study overall: Both acute and convalescent COVID-19 samples were obtained from the United States, Italy and Spain. From T cells, B-cell-depleted T cells, or PBMCs came the material, which was cDNA or gDNA.

This clone appeared a single time. Authors' methods: Cell counts per sample came from amplifying reference gene primers. The repertoire was sequenced with immunoSEQ multiplex PCR; TCRdb's copy has only in-frame clones and lacks some. The V and J calls and clone size were taken over from that table, and D and trimming were inferred from the DNA. The sample contains more than 70,000 clones, around nine tenths of which appear only once. This CDR3 comprises 11 residues. Deletions cut 8 bases from V and 4 bases from J, with 8 bases between. Germline CDR1 MDHEN, CDR2 SYDVKM. This rearrangement joins TRBV28 to TRBJ1-2; D perhaps matches TRBD1 (6 bases). This TCR was recovered from a man aged 45-65 years with active or convalescent COVID-19. Input material: peripheral blood. The CDR3 loop is CASGQFYGYTF. CDR3 bases: TGTGCCAGCGGACAGTTCTATGGCTACACCTTC.